Listed below are T cell receptor beta chains from one sample, sequenced in a study of identical twins. Each CDR3 protein gets one entry after TCRdb re-called the 5' RACE reads with MiXCR. This sample carries about 250,000 distinct CDR3 sequences, more than 13% of them seen once, and the ten largest clones take 7% to 9%. The material sequenced was memory (CD45RO+) T cells sorted from blood. The source of these receptors is a young woman in good health. Both conserved end residues are part of each CDR3. Fields, in order: V gene, clone size, D gene, J gene, CDR3 protein, CDR3 DNA. The D gene is left open where the match is weak. Some rows have no size entry. The others give once, few or many, or a class for an expanded clone.

v_gene: TRBV12-3/TRBV12-4; abundance: .; d_gene: .; j_gene: TRBJ2-5; CDR3aa: CASSRRLGPETQYF; CDR3nt: TGTGCCAGCAGTCGCAGACTGGGTCCGGAGACCCAGTACTTC
v_gene: TRBV6-1; abundance: .; d_gene: .; j_gene: TRBJ1-1; CDR3aa: CASSLRERTEAFF; CDR3nt: TGTGCCAGCAGCCTCAGGGAGAGGACTGAAGCTTTCTTT
v_gene: TRBV12-3/TRBV12-4; abundance: many; d_gene: .; j_gene: TRBJ1-4; CDR3aa: CASSLTGRTEKLFF; CDR3nt: TGTGCCAGCAGTTTAACAGGGAGGACGGAAAAACTGTTTTTT
v_gene: TRBV7-2; abundance: few; d_gene: .; j_gene: TRBJ1-4; CDR3aa: CASSFQWVPNEKLFF; CDR3nt: TGTGCCAGCAGCTTTCAGTGGGTCCCTAATGAAAAACTGTTTTTT
v_gene: TRBV5-1; abundance: few; d_gene: .; j_gene: TRBJ2-2; CDR3aa: CASSSTSSPGELFF; CDR3nt: TGCGCCAGCAGCTCGACTAGTAGTCCCGGGGAGCTGTTTTTT
v_gene: TRBV12-3/TRBV12-4; abundance: .; d_gene: .; j_gene: TRBJ1-2; CDR3aa: CASSPLGALERYTF; CDR3nt: TGTGCCAGCAGCCCATTAGGGGCACTTGAGCGCTACACCTTC
v_gene: TRBV30; abundance: few; d_gene: TRBD1; j_gene: TRBJ1-6; CDR3aa: CASGDSLNSPLHF; CDR3nt: TGTGCCTCTGGGGACAGCCTAAATTCACCCCTCCACTTT
v_gene: TRBV9; abundance: many; d_gene: .; j_gene: TRBJ1-6; CDR3aa: CASSVDVRSPLHF; CDR3nt: TGTGCCAGCAGCGTAGACGTAAGGTCACCCCTCCACTTT
v_gene: TRBV29-1; abundance: many; d_gene: .; j_gene: TRBJ2-7; CDR3aa: CSAGFHDYEQYF; CDR3nt: TGCAGCGCTGGTTTTCATGACTACGAGCAGTACTTC
v_gene: TRBV9; abundance: few; d_gene: .; j_gene: TRBJ1-5; CDR3aa: CASSVQGHSNQPQHF; CDR3nt: TGTGCCAGCAGCGTACAGGGCCATAGCAATCAGCCCCAGCATTTT
v_gene: TRBV6-1; abundance: .; d_gene: .; j_gene: TRBJ1-4; CDR3aa: CASATGAEKLFF; CDR3nt: TGTGCCAGCGCCACGGGGGCTGAAAAACTGTTTTTT
v_gene: TRBV6-2/TRBV6-3; abundance: .; d_gene: .; j_gene: TRBJ1-1; CDR3aa: CASHMNTEAFF; CDR3nt: TGTGCCAGCCACATGAACACTGAAGCTTTCTTT
v_gene: TRBV4-2; abundance: few; d_gene: TRBD2; j_gene: TRBJ2-3; CDR3aa: CASSQDPRGGRDTQYF; CDR3nt: TGTGCCAGCAGCCAAGATCCGCGGGGGGGCCGAGATACGCAGTATTTT
v_gene: TRBV12-3/TRBV12-4; abundance: many; d_gene: TRBD2; j_gene: TRBJ2-1; CDR3aa: CASRPRLAGNEQFF; CDR3nt: TGTGCCAGCAGACCCCGACTAGCGGGCAATGAGCAGTTCTTC
v_gene: TRBV12-3/TRBV12-4; abundance: .; d_gene: .; j_gene: TRBJ2-7; CDR3aa: CASSFSSPAEQYF; CDR3nt: TGTGCCAGCAGTTTTTCCAGCCCCGCCGAGCAGTACTTC
v_gene: TRBV5-1; abundance: .; d_gene: TRBD2; j_gene: TRBJ2-2; CDR3aa: CASSLVPGRTNTGELFF; CDR3nt: TGCGCCAGCAGCTTGGTCCCCGGGAGGACTAACACCGGGGAGCTGTTTTTT
v_gene: TRBV20-1; abundance: .; d_gene: TRBD2; j_gene: TRBJ2-5; CDR3aa: CSARLAGQETQYF; CDR3nt: TGCAGTGCTAGACTAGCGGGCCAAGAGACCCAGTACTTC
v_gene: TRBV5-1; abundance: many; d_gene: .; j_gene: TRBJ1-2; CDR3aa: CASSLVGTNYGYTF; CDR3nt: TGCGCCAGCAGCTTGGTGGGAACTAACTATGGCTACACCTTC
v_gene: TRBV20-1; abundance: many; d_gene: .; j_gene: TRBJ1-4; CDR3aa: CSARQAVTEKLFF; CDR3nt: TGCAGTGCTAGACAGGCCGTTACTGAAAAACTGTTTTTT
v_gene: TRBV21-1; abundance: few; d_gene: .; j_gene: TRBJ2-4; CDR3aa: CASSNRAPIAKNIQYF; CDR3nt: TGTGCCAGCAGCAACAGGGCACCCATAGCCAAAAACATTCAGTACTTC
v_gene: TRBV6-2/TRBV6-3; abundance: few; d_gene: .; j_gene: TRBJ2-1; CDR3aa: CASTHLGGGGNEQFF; CDR3nt: TGTGCCAGCACCCACTTGGGGGGCGGCGGGAATGAGCAGTTCTTC
v_gene: TRBV2; abundance: .; d_gene: .; j_gene: TRBJ2-1; CDR3aa: CAFTFRTWRGKPDNEQFF; CDR3nt: TGTGCCTTCACTTTCCGAACTTGGAGGGGCAAGCCAGACAATGAGCAGTTCTTC
v_gene: TRBV6-1; abundance: many; d_gene: .; j_gene: TRBJ2-3; CDR3aa: CASSRDFTDTQYF; CDR3nt: TGTGCCAGCAGCCGAGACTTCACAGATACGCAGTATTTT
v_gene: TRBV7-8; abundance: .; d_gene: .; j_gene: TRBJ2-7; CDR3aa: CASSFIKGGYEQYF; CDR3nt: TGTGCCAGCAGCTTCATAAAGGGGGGCTACGAGCAGTACTTC
v_gene: TRBV14; abundance: few; d_gene: TRBD1; j_gene: TRBJ1-1; CDR3aa: CASSLQTGSAEAFF; CDR3nt: TGTGCCAGCAGCCTCCAGACAGGGAGCGCTGAAGCTTTCTTT
v_gene: TRBV11-2; abundance: .; d_gene: TRBD2; j_gene: TRBJ2-7; CDR3aa: CASSSDPRTSGTYYEQYF; CDR3nt: TGTGCCAGCAGCTCCGACCCCAGGACTAGCGGAACCTACTACGAGCAGTACTTC
v_gene: TRBV6-1; abundance: .; d_gene: .; j_gene: TRBJ1-6; CDR3aa: CASRLQGLRSPLHF; CDR3nt: TGTGCCAGCCGACTACAGGGACTTCGATCACCCCTCCACTTT
v_gene: TRBV10-3; abundance: few; d_gene: .; j_gene: TRBJ2-3; CDR3aa: CATKVGGRTDTQYF; CDR3nt: TGTGCCACAAAGGTGGGGGGAAGGACAGATACGCAGTATTTT
v_gene: TRBV7-2; abundance: many; d_gene: .; j_gene: TRBJ2-1; CDR3aa: CASSPGVAHDEQFF; CDR3nt: TGTGCCAGCAGCCCAGGGGTAGCGCACGATGAGCAGTTCTTC
v_gene: TRBV20-1; abundance: .; d_gene: .; j_gene: TRBJ2-7; CDR3aa: CSAARAQAGHEQYF; CDR3nt: TGCAGTGCTGCCCGGGCCCAGGCAGGCCACGAGCAGTACTTC
v_gene: TRBV24-1; abundance: .; d_gene: .; j_gene: TRBJ2-1; CDR3aa: CATHLAGDDEQFF; CDR3nt: TGTGCCACCCACTTGGCTGGCGACGATGAGCAGTTCTTC
v_gene: TRBV29-1; abundance: few; d_gene: .; j_gene: TRBJ1-1; CDR3aa: CSASSNLNTEAFF; CDR3nt: TGCAGCGCCTCATCGAACTTAAACACTGAAGCTTTCTTT
v_gene: TRBV30; abundance: .; d_gene: TRBD2; j_gene: TRBJ2-1; CDR3aa: CAWSEGLAGGYNEQFF; CDR3nt: TGTGCCTGGAGTGAGGGACTAGCGGGAGGGTACAATGAGCAGTTCTTC